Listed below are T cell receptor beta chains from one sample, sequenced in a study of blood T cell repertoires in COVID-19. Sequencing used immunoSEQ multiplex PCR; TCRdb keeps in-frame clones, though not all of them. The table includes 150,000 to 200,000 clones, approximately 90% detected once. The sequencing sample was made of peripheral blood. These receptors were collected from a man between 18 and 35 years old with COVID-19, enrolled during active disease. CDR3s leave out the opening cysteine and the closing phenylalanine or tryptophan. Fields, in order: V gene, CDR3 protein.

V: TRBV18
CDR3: ASSPSKGQGAAGELF

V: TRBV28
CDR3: ASRTGGTVHGYT

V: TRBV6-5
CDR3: ASSSGLAGGNEQF

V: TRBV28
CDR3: ASSLPSSGNTIY

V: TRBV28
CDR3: ASSFGGVNTEAF

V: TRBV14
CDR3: ASSRLQGDYGYT

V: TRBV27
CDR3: ASSLLGRGISPLH

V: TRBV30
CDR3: AWSLSRETGELF

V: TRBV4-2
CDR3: ASSQEEGHEQF

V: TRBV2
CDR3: ASRGGRYEQY

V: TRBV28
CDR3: ASSLLAVGSAYEQY

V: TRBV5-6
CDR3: ASSLASGGTNSPLH

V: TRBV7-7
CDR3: ASSSGLAVHNEQF

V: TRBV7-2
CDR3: ASSLEAGPTLYGYT

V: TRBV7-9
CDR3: ASSTRDFNEQF

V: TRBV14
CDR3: ASSQEDGGEQY

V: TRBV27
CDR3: ATLRGVEAF

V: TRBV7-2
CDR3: ASSLVLAGGPGEETQY

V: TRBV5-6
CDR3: ASSLTGNGEQF

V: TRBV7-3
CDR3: ASSLTGQPWAYGYT

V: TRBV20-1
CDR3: SASRDTRQY

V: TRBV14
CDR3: ASSQLGLAGSYNEQF

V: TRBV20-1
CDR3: SASVGTSGYEQY

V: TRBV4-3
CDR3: ASSQSTGFYEQY

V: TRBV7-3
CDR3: ASSRTGNNSPLH

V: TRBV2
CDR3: ASNGRSNSDTQY

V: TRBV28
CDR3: ASRGQDSGNTIY

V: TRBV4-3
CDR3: ASSQDLGSGMYNTGELF

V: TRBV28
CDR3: ASSQGVEQY

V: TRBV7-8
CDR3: ASSFGASGGGAGELF

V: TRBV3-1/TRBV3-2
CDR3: ASSQDTSNYGYT

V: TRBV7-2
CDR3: ASTPGAGSYNEQF

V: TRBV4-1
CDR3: ASSYRGNTEAF

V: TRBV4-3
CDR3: ASSRTLTGGEQY

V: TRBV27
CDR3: ASSLTGGPFYEQY

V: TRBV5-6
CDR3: ASSLGRSNEQY

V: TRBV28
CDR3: ASSFPLGGVQPSTDTQY

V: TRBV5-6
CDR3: ASRGRGENYGYT

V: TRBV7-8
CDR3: ASSQGLVASPLH

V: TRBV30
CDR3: AWRDKKETQY